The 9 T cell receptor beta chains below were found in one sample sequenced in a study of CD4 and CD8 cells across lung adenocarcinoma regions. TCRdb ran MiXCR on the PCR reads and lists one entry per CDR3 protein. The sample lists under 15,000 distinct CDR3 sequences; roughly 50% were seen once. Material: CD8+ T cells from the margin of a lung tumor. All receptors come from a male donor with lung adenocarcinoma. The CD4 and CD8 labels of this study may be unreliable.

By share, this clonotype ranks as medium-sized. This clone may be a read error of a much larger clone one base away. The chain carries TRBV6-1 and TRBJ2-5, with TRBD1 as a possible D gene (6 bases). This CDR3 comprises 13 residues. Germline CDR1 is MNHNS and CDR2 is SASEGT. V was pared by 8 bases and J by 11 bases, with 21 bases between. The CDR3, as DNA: TGTGCCAGCGGACGTGGGGGCTACAATGAGCAGTACTTC. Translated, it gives CASGRGGYNEQYF.

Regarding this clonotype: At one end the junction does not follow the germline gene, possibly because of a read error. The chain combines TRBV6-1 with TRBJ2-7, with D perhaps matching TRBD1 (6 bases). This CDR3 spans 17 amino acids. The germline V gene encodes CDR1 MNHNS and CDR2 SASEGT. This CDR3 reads CASCEALGGLEEVSQYF. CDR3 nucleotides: TGTGCCAGCTGTGAGGCGCTTGGGGGCCTAGAGGAAGTGTCCCAGTACTTC.

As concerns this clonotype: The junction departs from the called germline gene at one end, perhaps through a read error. As DNA, the CDR3 is TGTGCCAGCGGAAAGCAAACAGGTGCCCCGAACACCGGGAAGCTGTATTTT. Translation gives CASGKQTGAPNTGKLYF. The chain has TRBV6-1 and TRBJ2-2; D is possibly TRBD1 or TRBD2 (5 bases each). Germline values: CDR1 MNHNS, CDR2 SASEGT. The CDR3 runs 17 residues.

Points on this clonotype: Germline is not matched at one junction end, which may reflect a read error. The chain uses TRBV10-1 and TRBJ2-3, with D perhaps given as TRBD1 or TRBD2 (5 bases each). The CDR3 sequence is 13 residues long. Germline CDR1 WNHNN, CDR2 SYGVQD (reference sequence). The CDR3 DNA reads TGCGCCACGGGGCAGATGGGCACAGATACGCAGTATTTC. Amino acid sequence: CATGQMGTDTQYF.

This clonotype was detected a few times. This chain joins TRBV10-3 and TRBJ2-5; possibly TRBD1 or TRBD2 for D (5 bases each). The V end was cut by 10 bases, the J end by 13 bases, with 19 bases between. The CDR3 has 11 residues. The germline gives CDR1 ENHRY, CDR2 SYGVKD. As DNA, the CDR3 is TGTGCCACCCCCCCCGGGGACCCCCGGTACTTC. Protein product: CATPPGDPRYF.

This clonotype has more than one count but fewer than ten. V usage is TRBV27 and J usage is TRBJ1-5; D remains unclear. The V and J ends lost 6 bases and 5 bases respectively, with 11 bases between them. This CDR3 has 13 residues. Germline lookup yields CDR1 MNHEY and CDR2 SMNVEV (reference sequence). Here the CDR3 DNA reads TGTGCCAGCAGCCAAAACAAATATCAGCCCCAGCATTTT. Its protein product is CASSQNKYQPQHF.

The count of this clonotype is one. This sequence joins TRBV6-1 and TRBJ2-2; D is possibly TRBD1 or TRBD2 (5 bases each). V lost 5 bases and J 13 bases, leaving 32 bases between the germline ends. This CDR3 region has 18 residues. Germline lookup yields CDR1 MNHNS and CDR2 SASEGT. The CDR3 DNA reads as TGTGCCAGCAGTCCCCGGCGACTACCGGCAGGGAGCACAGATACGCTGTTTTTT. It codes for CASSPRRLPAGSTDTLFF.

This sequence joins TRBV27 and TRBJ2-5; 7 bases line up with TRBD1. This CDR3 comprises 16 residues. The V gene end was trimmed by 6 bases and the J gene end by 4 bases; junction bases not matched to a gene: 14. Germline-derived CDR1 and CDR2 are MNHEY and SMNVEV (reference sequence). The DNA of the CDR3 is TGTGCCAGCAGGGGGCGAGGGGGCGGTGACCCAGAGACCCAGTACTTC. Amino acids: CASRGRGGGDPETQYF.

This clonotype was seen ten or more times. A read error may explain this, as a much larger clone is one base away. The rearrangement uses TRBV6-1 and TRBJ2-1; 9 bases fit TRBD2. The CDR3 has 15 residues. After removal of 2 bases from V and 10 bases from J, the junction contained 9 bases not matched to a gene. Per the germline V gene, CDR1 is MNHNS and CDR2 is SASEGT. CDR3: CASSEFSGSSYEQFF. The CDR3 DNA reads TGTGCCAGCAGTGAATTTAGCGGGAGCTCCTACGAGCAGTTCTTC.